This TCR beta chain was found in a study of monozygotic twins with inflammatory bowel disease. TCRdb reanalyzed the 5' RACE reads and collapses them to one entry per CDR3 protein, without DNA. This sample's clone table lists about 160,000 distinct CDR3 sequences. Germline V gives CDR1 SGHNT, CDR2 YYREEE (reference sequence). The CDR3 consists of 15 residues. This clonotype originated in a human donor with ulcerative colitis or Crohn's disease, or a healthy co-twin of an affected twin (not recorded which). This chain connects TRBV5-4 to TRBJ1-2. The sequenced sample consisted of blood. CDR3 sequence: CASSLAANERNGYTF.